The TCR beta chain under discussion was sequenced for a study of PD-L1 blockade in urothelial cancer. Libraries were prepared by immunoSEQ multiplex PCR; TCRdb keeps only in-frame clonotypes and omits some of them. Of roughly 130,000 clones in the sample, 65% to 85% were seen once. This sample's time point: pretreatment peripheral blood. Germline V gene sequence: CDR1 GTSNPN, CDR2 SVGIG (reference sequence). Between the trimmed V and J ends, which lost 4 bases and 7 bases, there was a span of 16 bases. The CDR3 has 13 amino acids. The source is a man aged 50 to 59 with urothelial cancer. The sample was PBMCs, taken around atezolizumab (anti-PD-L1) treatment. The rearrangement uses TRBV30 and TRBJ1-2, with TRBD1 as a possible D gene (5 bases). This CDR3 reads CAWNVGGLGGYTF. DNA for the CDR3: TGTGCCTGGAACGTGGGGGGGTTGGGTGGCTACACCTTC. Supplemented by reference TRBV30 and TRBJ1-2, the full variable domain reads SQTIHQWPATLVQPVGSPLSLECTVEGTSNPNLYWYRQAAGRGLQLLFYSVGIGQISSEVPQNLSASRPQDRQFILSSKKLLLSDSGFYLCAWNVGGLGGYTFGSGTRLTVV.